This paragraph reports one TCR beta chain. Its antigen is unknown. V was pared by 0 bases and J by 0 bases, with 5 bases between. The CDR3 loop spans 15 amino acids. Looked up from germline, CDR1 is MDHEN and CDR2 is SYDVKM. The sample comes from a study of cytomegalovirus exposure and HLA in healthy donors. 13 Jbeta primers and 60 Vbeta primers were used for the PCR. Generated by immunoSEQ multiplex PCR, the TCRdb table keeps only in-frame clones and is missing some. The table shows about 160,000 clones, with 85% occurring only once. Points from the study as a whole: Previous analysis showed most TCR beta V segments were productive about 87% or about 30% of the time. Reports credit the classifier with highly specific, highly sensitive diagnosis of cytomegalovirus status.

What was sequenced was PBMCs. The chain carries TRBV28 and TRBJ1-4; D might be TRBD1 (5 bases). The source is a boy aged 2-9 years in good health and CMV-seronegative. The CDR3 nucleotides read TGTGCCAGCAGTTTATGGACAGCAACTAATGAAAAACTGTTTTTT. The encoded protein is CASSLWTATNEKLFF.